What follows are 5 T cell receptor beta chains derived from one specimen sequenced in a study of siplizumab effects on memory and regulatory T cells. The assay was immunoSEQ multiplex PCR, and TCRdb's table has in-frame clones only and misses some. The table includes roughly 50,000 clones, 85% to 95% detected once. Sequencing input: CD8+ T cells sorted from blood. All receptors derive from a human donor in good health.

The chain joins TRBV4-1 to TRBJ2-7; D might be TRBD2 (5 bases). V dropped 4 bases and J dropped 0 bases, with 13 bases sitting between them. In germline, CDR1 is MGHRA, CDR2 YSYEKL. The CDR3 extends over 15 amino acids. The CDR3 bases are TGCGCCAGCAGCCCTAGGACTGCAAGCTCCTACGAGCAGTACTTC. The encoded protein is CASSPRTASSYEQYF.

The CDR3 DNA reads as TGTGCCAGCAGCGAGATGGACGGTTTGAACACTGAAGCTTTCTTT. It is translated as CASSEMDGLNTEAFF. This sequence joins TRBV6-1 and TRBJ1-1; no firm D call. The CDR3 covers 15 residues. The germline V and J ends were trimmed by 6 bases and 0 bases, with 14 bases remaining between them. Germline V CDR1 and CDR2: MNHNS, SASEGT.

J is TRBJ2-2 and V is TRBV5-5; 9 nucleotides agree with TRBD1. This CDR3 comprises 14 residues. CDR1 and CDR2 from the germline V gene are SGHKS and YYEKEE (reference sequence). V shed 6 bases and J 3 bases; nucleotides not matched to a gene: 3. For the CDR3, the DNA is TGTGCCAGCATACGACAGGGGGACACCGGGGAGCTGTTTTTT. It translates to CASIRQGDTGELFF.

The V gene is TRBV15, the J gene TRBJ1-1, with D maybe TRBD1 (6 bases). The CDR3 spans 14 residues. V was cut by 3 bases and J by 0 bases, with 8 bases left in between. CDR1 is LNHNV, CDR2 YYDKDF, per germline (reference sequence). The DNA for the CDR3 is TGTGCCACCAGCAGTGGACAGCTGAACACTGAAGCTTTCTTT. This translates into CATSSGQLNTEAFF.

The chain is built from TRBV7-9 and TRBJ2-7, with TRBD2 as a possible D gene (6 bases). Germline V gene sequence: CDR1 SEHNR, CDR2 FQNEAQ (reference sequence). Trimming pared 3 bases from V and 7 bases from J, leaving 16 bases between. The CDR3 is 14 amino acids. In DNA, the CDR3 is TGTGCCAGCAGCTTTTATACGGGAGACGGAGAGCAGTACTTC. Its protein is CASSFYTGDGEQYF.